This T cell receptor beta chain was retrieved from a study of CD8+CD57+ T cells in acquired aplastic anemia. Overall study: Sorted CD4+ and CD8+ cell DNA averaged roughly 3 ug.

Genomic DNA, serving as template, underwent TCR beta VDJ and CDR3 profiling. TCRdb fed the reads into MiXCR, producing one record per CDR3 protein. The sample has some 210,000 distinct CDR3 sequences; roughly 55% are singletons. Study-wide results and caveats: The study identified almost 30 CD8+ CDR3 sequences shared by patients and controls.

A remark on this clonotype: No antigen is known for it.

V shed 1 base, J shed 5 bases, and the junction held 2 bases outside the gene matches. CDR3 length: 14 amino acids. CDR1 is DFQATT, CDR2 SNEGSKA, per germline (reference sequence). The source of this sequence is a human donor in good health. The specimen sequenced was sorted CD4+, CD8+, or CD8+CD57+ T cells (not recorded which) from PBMCs. The chain couples TRBV20-1 to TRBJ2-5, with 12 bases identical to TRBD2. CDR3 sequence (DNA): TGCAGTGCTAGAGCTAGCGGGGGGGTGGAGACCCAGTACTTC. Its translation is CSARASGGVETQYF.